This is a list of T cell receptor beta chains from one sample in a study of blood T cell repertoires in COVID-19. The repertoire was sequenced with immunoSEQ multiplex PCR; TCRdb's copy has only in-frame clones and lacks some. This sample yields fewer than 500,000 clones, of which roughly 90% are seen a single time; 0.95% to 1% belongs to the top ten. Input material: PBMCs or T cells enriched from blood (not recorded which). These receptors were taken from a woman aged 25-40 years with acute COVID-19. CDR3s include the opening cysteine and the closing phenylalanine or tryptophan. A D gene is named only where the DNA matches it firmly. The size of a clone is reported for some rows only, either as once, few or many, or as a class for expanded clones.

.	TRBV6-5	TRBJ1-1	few	TGTGCGGGGGGGGGAACTGAAGCTTTCTTT	CAGGGTEAFF
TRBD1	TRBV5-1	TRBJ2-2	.	TGCGCCAGCAGCTTGCGCCCGGGACAGGGGTCAGGGGAGCTGTTTTTT	CASSLRPGQGSGELFF
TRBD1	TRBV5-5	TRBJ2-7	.	TGTGCCAGCAGCTTGGGCAGGGGGCCGTACGAGCAGTACTTC	CASSLGRGPYEQYF
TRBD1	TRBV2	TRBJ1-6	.	TGTGCCAGCAGTGTGTTGGGGACAGGGAACTCACCCCTCCACTTT	CASSVLGTGNSPLHF
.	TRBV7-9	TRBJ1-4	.	TGTGCCAGCAGCTTAGGGACTGGTGAAAAACTGTTTTTT	CASSLGTGEKLFF
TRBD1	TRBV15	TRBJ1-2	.	TGTGCCACCAGTGACAGGGGGCACCACTATGGCTACACCTTC	CATSDRGHHYGYTF
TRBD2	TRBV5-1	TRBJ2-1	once	TGCGCCAGCAGCTCCCTAGCGGGGGGGTACAATGAGCAGTTCTTC	CASSSLAGGYNEQFF
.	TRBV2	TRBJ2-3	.	TGTGCCAGCTCCCCGGGTGCAGATACGCAGTATTTT	CASSPGADTQYF
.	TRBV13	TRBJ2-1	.	TGTGCCAGCAGCTCCACAACCTCCAATGAGCAGTTCTTC	CASSSTTSNEQFF
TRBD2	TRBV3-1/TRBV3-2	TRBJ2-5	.	TGTGCCAGCAGTCCTCAACCGGCAACACTAGCGGGGGGCAAGTACCAAGAGACCCAGTACTTC	CASSPQPATLAGGKYQETQYF
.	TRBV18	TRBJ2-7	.	TGTGCCAGCTCACCACAGGAGGACTCCTACGAGCAGTACTTC	CASSPQEDSYEQYF
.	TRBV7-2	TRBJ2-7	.	TGTGCCAGCAGCTTAGTAGCGAACGGGCCCTACGAGCAGTACTTC	CASSLVANGPYEQYF
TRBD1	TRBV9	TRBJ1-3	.	TGTGCCAGCAGCGCCACAGGGGGTATTGGAAACACCATATATTTT	CASSATGGIGNTIYF
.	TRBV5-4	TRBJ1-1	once	TGTGCCAGCAGCCCGGCGGGGGGCACTGAAGCTTTCTTT	CASSPAGGTEAFF
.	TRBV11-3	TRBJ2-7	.	TGTGCCAGCAGCTTCCAGGACCGGGACTACGAGCAGTACTTC	CASSFQDRDYEQYF
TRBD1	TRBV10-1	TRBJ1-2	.	TGCGCCAGCAGCCCGGACAGGACCTATGGCTACACCTTC	CASSPDRTYGYTF
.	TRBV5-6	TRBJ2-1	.	TGTGCCAGCAGCTTGAGGCTAGCTTCCTACAATGAGCAGTTCTTC	CASSLRLASYNEQFF
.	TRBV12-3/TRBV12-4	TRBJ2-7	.	TGTGCCAGCAGTTTACGGCGGGATTACGAGCAGTACTTC	CASSLRRDYEQYF
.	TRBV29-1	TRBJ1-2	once	TGCAGCGTTGAACCCTCAGACTATGGCTACACCTTC	CSVEPSDYGYTF
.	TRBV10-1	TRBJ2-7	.	TGCGCCTCCCGGTCGGCTCCGGAGTCTAGCGAGCAGTACTTC	CASRSAPESSEQYF
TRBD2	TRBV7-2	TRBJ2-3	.	TGTGCCAGCAGCTTAATGTCGGGGGGGTCCTCACGACCTAATACGCAGTATTTT	CASSLMSGGSSRPNTQYF
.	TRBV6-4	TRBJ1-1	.	TGTGCCAGCAGTGACGCTCATAGTCAACGAGCTTTCTTT	CASSDAHSQRAFF
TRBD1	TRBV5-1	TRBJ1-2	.	TGCGCCAGCAGCCTCGATGGAGGGACAGGAGGCTACACCTTC	CASSLDGGTGGYTF
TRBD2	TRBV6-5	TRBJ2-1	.	TGTGCCAGCAATAGCGGGGGGGCCCCCTACAATGAGCAGTTCTTC	CASNSGGAPYNEQFF
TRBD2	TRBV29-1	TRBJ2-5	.	TGCAGCGTTGGCGGGGGGGCAGAGACCCAGTACTTC	CSVGGGAETQYF
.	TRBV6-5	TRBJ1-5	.	TGTGCCAGCAGTACCGGGGGAAATCAGCCCCAGCATTTT	CASSTGGNQPQHF